Shown below are 13 T cell receptor beta chains from a single sample sequenced in a study of CD8+CD57+ T cells in acquired aplastic anemia. Genomic DNA constituted the template upon which TCR beta VDJ and CDR3 profiling was performed. TCRdb called the reads again in MiXCR, with one record for every CDR3 protein. Altogether roughly 50,000 distinct CDR3 sequences are present, around 70% being singletons, with the ten largest covering under 40%. Sequenced: sorted CD4+, CD8+, or CD8+CD57+ T cells (not recorded which) from PBMCs. Source of these receptors: a human donor in good health, serving as a control.

The chain employs TRBV6-1 and TRBJ2-7; 8 bases are a match to TRBD2. Looked up from germline, CDR1 is MNHNS and CDR2 is SASEGT. The V gene end was trimmed by 6 bases and the J gene end by 4 bases; junction bases not matched to a gene: 8. The CDR3 has 14 residues. CDR3 in amino acids: CASSNTGTRYEQYF. The CDR3 nucleotides read TGTGCCAGCAGCAACACCGGGACTAGGTACGAGCAGTACTTC.

The gene calls are TRBV10-2 and TRBJ2-7; D unclear. CDR3 size: 13 residues. V was clipped by 3 bases and J by 2 bases, with 8 bases between them. Germline V lookup: CDR1 WSHSY, CDR2 SAAADI. CDR3 protein: CASSDALAYEQYF. The CDR3 DNA sequence: TGCGCCAGCAGTGATGCTCTAGCCTACGAGCAGTACTTC.

The rearrangement links TRBV2 to TRBJ1-5; D is uncertain. Germline CDR1 is SNHLY and CDR2 is FYNNEI. CDR3 size: 15 residues. V lost 1 base and J lost 5, with 12 bases in between. As DNA, the CDR3 is TGTGCCAGCAGTGAAGGCTTAGGGTCCCATCAGCCCCAGCATTTT. This sequence encodes CASSEGLGSHQPQHF.

This clonotype was seen once. The J gene is TRBJ1-2, the V gene TRBV7-3, with a tentative D call TRBD1 (5 bases). Trimming removed 5 bases at V and 4 bases at J, with 11 bases between. The CDR3 length is 13 residues. Germline V gene data show CDR1 as SGHTA and CDR2 as FQGTGA. CDR3 in amino acids: CASSRDGTYGYTF. The DNA for the CDR3 is TGTGCCAGCAGCAGGGACGGAACCTATGGCTACACCTTC. Looking up the rest from reference TRBV7-3 and TRBJ1-2 gives the full variable domain: GAGVSQTPSNKVTEKGKYVELRCDPISGHTALYWYRQSLGQGPEFLIYFQGTGAADDSGLPNDRFFAVRPEGSVSTLKIQRTERGDSAVYLCASSRDGTYGYTFGSGTRLTVV.

The chain uses TRBV20-1 and TRBJ1-4; 8 nucleotides match TRBD1. Germline V CDR1 and CDR2: DFQATT, SNEGSKA (reference sequence). The length of the CDR3 is 11 residues. Here the CDR3 reads CSLDRDEKLFF. The DNA of the CDR3 is TGCAGCTTGGACAGGGATGAAAAACTGTTTTTT.

The chain carries TRBV7-8 and TRBJ2-7, with D unclear. Trimming pared 0 bases from V and 2 bases from J, leaving 5 bases between. In germline, CDR1 is SGHVS, CDR2 FQNEAQ. The CDR3 runs 13 residues. The CDR3 spells CASSLASTYEQYF. The CDR3 DNA is TGTGCCAGCAGCTTAGCTAGTACCTACGAGCAGTACTTC.

This clonotype was picked up many times. This chain connects TRBV6-1 to TRBJ1-4, with TRBD1 identical over 9 bases. Germline values: CDR1 MNHNS, CDR2 SASEGT. The CDR3 is 15 amino acids. V was pared by 1 base and J by 8 bases, with 5 bases of the junction left unmatched. CDR3 amino acids: CASSEEGTGYEKLFF. In nucleotides, the CDR3 is TGTGCCAGCAGTGAAGAGGGGACAGGGTACGAAAAACTGTTTTTT.

This chain links TRBV29-1 with TRBJ2-1; 12 bases are shared with TRBD2. CDR1 and CDR2 (germline): SQVTM, ANQGSEA. The CDR3 loop spans 13 amino acids. Trimming at V came to 7 bases and at J to 5 bases, leaving 3 bases not matched to a gene. CDR3 nucleotide sequence: TGCAGCGGACTAGCGGGAGATCACAATGAGCAGTTCTTC. Amino acid sequence: CSGLAGDHNEQFF.

The chain combines TRBV10-3 with TRBJ1-4, with TRBD1 as a possible D gene (6 bases). Trimming left V 2 bases short and J 7 bases short, with 14 bases between. CDR1 ENHRY and CDR2 SYGVKD come from the germline V gene. CDR3 length equals 15 residues. The CDR3 protein is CAISEKGEMGEKLFF. In DNA, the CDR3 is TGTGCCATCAGTGAGAAGGGGGAGATGGGTGAAAAACTGTTTTTT.

The chain carries TRBV11-2 and TRBJ1-2, with D possibly being TRBD1 (5 bases). CDR1 and CDR2 (germline): SGHAT, FQNNGV. CDR3 length: 15 residues. The germline V and J ends were trimmed by 1 base and 4 bases, with 13 bases remaining between them. CDR3 in amino acids: CASSLGEGAGYGYTF. The DNA for the CDR3 is TGTGCCAGCAGCTTAGGTGAAGGGGCGGGCTATGGCTACACCTTC.

V and J are TRBV7-3 and TRBJ1-2; D ambiguous. Trimming removed 1 base at V and 8 bases at J, with 11 bases between. Looked up from germline, CDR1 is SGHTA and CDR2 is FQGTGA. The CDR3 consists of 13 residues. The CDR3 reads CASSLIASMGYTF. CDR3 bases: TGTGCCAGCAGCTTAATAGCCTCGATGGGCTACACCTTC.

The V call is TRBV7-3, the J call TRBJ2-1; TRBD2 aligns across 7 bases. V shed 3 bases, J shed 10 bases, and the junction held 12 bases outside the gene matches. Germline CDR1 is SGHTA and CDR2 is FQGTGA. This CDR3 region has 15 residues. The CDR3 DNA follows: TGTGCCAGCAGCTTCGACGGGAGGACTCTCAGAGAGCAGTTCTTC. It yields the protein CASSFDGRTLREQFF.

V gene TRBV7-6 combines with J gene TRBJ2-7; D perhaps matches TRBD1 (6 bases). Germline lookup yields CDR1 SGHVS and CDR2 FNYEAQ. This CDR3 has 14 amino acids. Trimming cost V 3 bases and J 2 bases, with 11 bases left between them. DNA of the CDR3: TGTGCCAGCAGCTTTCAGGGGACCACCTACGAGCAGTACTTC. Protein: CASSFQGTTYEQYF.